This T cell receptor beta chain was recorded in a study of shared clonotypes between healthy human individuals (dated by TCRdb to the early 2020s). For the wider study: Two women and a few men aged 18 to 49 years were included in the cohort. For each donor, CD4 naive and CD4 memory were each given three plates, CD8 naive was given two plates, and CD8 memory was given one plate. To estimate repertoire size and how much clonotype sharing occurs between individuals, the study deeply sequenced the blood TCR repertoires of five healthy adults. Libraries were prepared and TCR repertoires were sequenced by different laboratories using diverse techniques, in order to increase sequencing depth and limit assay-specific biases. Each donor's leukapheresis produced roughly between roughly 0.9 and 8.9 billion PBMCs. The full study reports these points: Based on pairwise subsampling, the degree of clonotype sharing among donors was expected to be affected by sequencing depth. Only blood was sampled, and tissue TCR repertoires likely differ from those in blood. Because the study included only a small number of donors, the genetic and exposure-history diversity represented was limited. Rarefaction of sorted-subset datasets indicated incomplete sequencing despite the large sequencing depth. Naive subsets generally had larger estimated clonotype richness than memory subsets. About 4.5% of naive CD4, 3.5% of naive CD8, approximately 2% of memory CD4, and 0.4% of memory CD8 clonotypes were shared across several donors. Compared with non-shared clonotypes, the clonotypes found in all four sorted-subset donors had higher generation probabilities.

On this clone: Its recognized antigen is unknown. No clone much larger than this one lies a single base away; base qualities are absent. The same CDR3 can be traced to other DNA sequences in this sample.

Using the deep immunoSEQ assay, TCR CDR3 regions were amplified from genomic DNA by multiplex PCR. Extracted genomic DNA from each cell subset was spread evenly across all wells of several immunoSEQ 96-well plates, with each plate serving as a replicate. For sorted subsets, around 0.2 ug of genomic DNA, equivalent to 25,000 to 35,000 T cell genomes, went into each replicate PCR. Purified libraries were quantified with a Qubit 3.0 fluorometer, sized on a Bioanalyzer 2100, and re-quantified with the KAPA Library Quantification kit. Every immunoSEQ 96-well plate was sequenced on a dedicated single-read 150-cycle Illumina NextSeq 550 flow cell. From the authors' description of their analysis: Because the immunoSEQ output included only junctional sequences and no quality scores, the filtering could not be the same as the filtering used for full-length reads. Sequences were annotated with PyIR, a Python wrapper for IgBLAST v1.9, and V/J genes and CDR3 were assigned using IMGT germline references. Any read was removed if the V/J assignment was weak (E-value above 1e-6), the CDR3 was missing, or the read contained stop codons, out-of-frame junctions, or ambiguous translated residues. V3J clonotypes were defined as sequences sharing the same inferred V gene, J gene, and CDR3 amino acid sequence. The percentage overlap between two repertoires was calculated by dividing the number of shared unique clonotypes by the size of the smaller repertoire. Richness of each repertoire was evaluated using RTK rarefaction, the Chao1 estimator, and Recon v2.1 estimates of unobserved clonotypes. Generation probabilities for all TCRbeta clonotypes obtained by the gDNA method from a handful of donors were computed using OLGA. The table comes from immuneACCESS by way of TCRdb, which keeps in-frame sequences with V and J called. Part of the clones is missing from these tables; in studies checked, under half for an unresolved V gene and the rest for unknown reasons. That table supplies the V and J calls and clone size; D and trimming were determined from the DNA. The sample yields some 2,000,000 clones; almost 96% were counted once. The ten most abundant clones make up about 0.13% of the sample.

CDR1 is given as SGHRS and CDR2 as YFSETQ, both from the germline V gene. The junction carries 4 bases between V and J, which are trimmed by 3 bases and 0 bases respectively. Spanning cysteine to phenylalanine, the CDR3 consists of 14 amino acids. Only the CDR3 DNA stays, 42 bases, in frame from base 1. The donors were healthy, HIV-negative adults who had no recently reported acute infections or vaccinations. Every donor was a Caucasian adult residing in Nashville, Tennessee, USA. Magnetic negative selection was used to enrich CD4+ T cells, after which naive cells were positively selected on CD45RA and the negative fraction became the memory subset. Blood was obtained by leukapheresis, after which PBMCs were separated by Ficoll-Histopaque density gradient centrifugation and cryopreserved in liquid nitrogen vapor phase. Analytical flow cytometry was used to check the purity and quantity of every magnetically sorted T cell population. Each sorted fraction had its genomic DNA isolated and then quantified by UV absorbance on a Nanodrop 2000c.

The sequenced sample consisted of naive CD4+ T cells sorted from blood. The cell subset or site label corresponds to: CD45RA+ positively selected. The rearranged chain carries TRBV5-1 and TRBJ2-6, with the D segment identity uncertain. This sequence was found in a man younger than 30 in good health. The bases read TGCGCCAGCAGCTCCAGCTCTGGGGCCAACGTCCTGACTTTC. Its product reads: CASSSSSGANVLTF.